One and the same sample provided the 2 T cell receptor beta chains below, sequenced in a study of shared clonotypes between healthy human individuals. This table comes from immunoSEQ multiplex PCR, and its TCRdb copy is limited to in-frame clones, with some not included. The sample shows around 1.5 million clones, approximately 98% of them seen only once. The sample was naive CD4+ T cells sorted from blood. The subset denotes: CD45RA+ positively selected. These receptors were collected from a man aged 30 to 39 in good health.

V gene TRBV5-1 combines with J gene TRBJ1-4; D gene uncertain. CDR3 length: 13 amino acids. The ends were cut back, 2 bases at V and 3 bases at J, with 5 bases in the middle. The germline CDR1 and CDR2 sequences are SGHRS and YFSETQ. CDR3 residues: CASSLLANEKLFF. Here the CDR3 DNA reads TGCGCCAGCAGCTTATTGGCTAATGAAAAACTGTTTTTT. Complete variable domain (other parts from reference TRBV5-1 and TRBJ1-4): KAGVTQTPRYLIKTRGQQVTLSCSPISGHRSVSWYQQTPGQGLQFLFEYFSETQRNKGNFPGRFSGRQFSNSRSEMNVSTLELGDSALYLCASSLLANEKLFFGSGTQLSVL.

This clone was found once. The chain uses TRBV7-2 and TRBJ2-7; D is perhaps TRBD1 (7 bases). The CDR3 is made up of 15 amino acids. V lost 1 base to trimming and J lost 4 bases, with 14 bases between them. The germline gives CDR1 SGHTA, CDR2 FQGNSA. CDR3 protein: CASSLEEGARYEQYF. The CDR3 coding sequence is TGTGCCAGCAGCTTAGAGGAGGGGGCGCGATACGAGCAGTACTTC.